These 24 T cell receptor beta chains originate from one sample sequenced in a study of blood T cell repertoires in COVID-19. Only in-frame clones appear in the TCRdb table, and some are missing; sequencing was by immunoSEQ multiplex PCR. This table holds fewer than 15,000 clones, roughly 90% found once. The specimen was peripheral blood. All receptors derive from a man older than 75 with acute or convalescent COVID-19.

V is TRBV4-1 and J is TRBJ2-5, with 8 bases aligning to TRBD2. The CDR3 runs to 16 residues. The germline CDR1 and CDR2 sequences are MGHRA and YSYEKL. V lost 1 base and J lost 5; bases outside the gene matches: 9. The CDR3 coding sequence is TGCGCCAGCAGCCAAGGAGGGCGGGGGGCAGAGGAGACCCAGTACTTC. Its protein is CASSQGGRGAEETQYF.

The chain carries TRBV6-5 and TRBJ1-2; D is unresolved. CDR1 is MNHEY, CDR2 SVGAGI, per germline. CDR3 size: 15 residues. V was cut by 7 bases and J by 0 bases, with 15 bases left in between. CDR3 sequence: CASTQPGYSNYGYTF. In DNA form, the CDR3 reads TGTGCCAGCACACAGCCTGGCTATTCTAACTATGGCTACACCTTC.

In this sample, this clone turned up once. This chain links TRBV4-1 with TRBJ1-2, with 9 bases fitting TRBD1. This CDR3 has 15 residues. Germline V gives CDR1 MGHRA, CDR2 YSYEKL. The ends lost 1 base at V and 6 bases at J; junction bases unmatched: 6. The DNA for the CDR3 is TGCGCCAGCAGCCAAGCTTGGACAGGGGTGGATGGCTACACCTTC. This codes for CASSQAWTGVDGYTF.

The chain is built from TRBV10-3 and TRBJ1-2; unclear D gene. Trimming removed 0 bases from V and 13 bases from J, with 12 bases in between. This CDR3 has 12 amino acids. The germline gives CDR1 ENHRY, CDR2 SYGVKD. In DNA, the CDR3 is TGTGCCATCAGTGAGTCGAGCGGGGAGGGCACCTTC. Amino acid sequence: CAISESSGEGTF.

This chain links TRBV12-3 or TRBV12-4 with TRBJ1-6, with 8 nucleotides matching TRBD1. V lost 5 bases, J lost 10 bases, and 4 bases stayed unmatched. The CDR3 loop spans 13 amino acids. This CDR3 is CASSATGASPLHF. CDR3 bases: TGTGCCAGCAGTGCGACAGGGGCCTCACCCCTCCACTTT.

The chain couples TRBV6-6 to TRBJ2-2, with D unresolved. Trimming removed 6 bases from V and 2 bases from J, with 4 bases in between. Germline assignment: CDR1 MNHNY and CDR2 SVGAGI (reference sequence). This CDR3 comprises 12 residues. CDR3 DNA sequence: TGTGCCAGCAGCCGTAACACCGGGGAGCTGTTTTTT. It translates to CASSRNTGELFF.

The gene calls are TRBV3-1 (or the pseudogene TRBV3-2) and TRBJ2-7, with D possibly being TRBD2 (7 bases). Per the germline V gene, CDR1 is LGHDT and CDR2 is YNNKEL (reference sequence). V was clipped by 8 bases and J by 5 bases, with 10 bases between them. The CDR3 consists of 11 residues. CDR3 sequence reads: CASRGADEQYF. In DNA, the CDR3 is TGTGCCAGCCGGGGGGCGGACGAGCAGTACTTC.

The chain carries TRBV19 and TRBJ1-2; weak D call: TRBD1 (5 bases). Per germline, CDR1 LNHDA and CDR2 SQIVND (reference sequence). V lost 7 bases to trimming and J lost 4 bases, with 13 bases between them. The CDR3 consists of 13 residues. As DNA, the CDR3 is TGTGCCAGTAAGCCGAGACAGCCCTATGGCTACACCTTC. This gives the protein CASKPRQPYGYTF.

V usage is TRBV5-4 and J usage is TRBJ2-1, with 9 bases that match TRBD2. This CDR3 has 15 amino acids. The V gene's germline CDR1 is SGHNT and CDR2 YYREEE (reference sequence). J gave up 10 bases and V 2 bases, and 10 bases lay outside the gene matches. CDR3 in DNA: TGTGCCAGCAGCTTAGGGGGACTAGCTTTGAGGGAGCAGTTCTTC. Residues: CASSLGGLALREQFF.

V and J are TRBV14 and TRBJ2-7; D gene ambiguous. The germline V gene has CDR1 SGHDN and CDR2 FVKESK. The V and J ends lost 4 bases and 7 bases respectively, with 17 bases between them. The CDR3 runs to 14 residues. The DNA for the CDR3 is TGTGCCAGCAGCCGTTCAAATTCAATCAGGGAGCAGTACTTC. Translated, it gives CASSRSNSIREQYF. Supplemented by reference TRBV14 and TRBJ2-7, the full variable domain reads EAGVTQFPSHSVIEKGQTVTLRCDPISGHDNLYWYRRVMGKEIKFLLHFVKESKQDESGMPNNRFLAERTGGTYSTLKVQPAELEDSGVYFCASSRSNSIREQYFGPGTRLTVT.

CDR3 bases: TGTGCCAGCTCACCACCGAGACAGGGGTTCATCACGCAGTATTTT. Translated, it gives CASSPPRQGFITQYF. V is TRBV18 and J is TRBJ2-3; the match to TRBD1 covers 8 bases. V shed 0 bases, J shed 9 bases, and the junction held 8 bases outside the gene matches. The CDR3 runs 15 residues. Germline lookup yields CDR1 KGHSH and CDR2 LQKENI.

This sequence joins TRBV27 and TRBJ2-2; 7 bases are a match to TRBD2. The V segment lost 8 bases and the J segment 5 bases; nucleotides outside the gene matches: 8. CDR3 length: 14 residues. Germline CDR1 reads MNHEY; CDR2 reads SMNVEV (reference sequence). In DNA form, the CDR3 reads TGTGCCAGCCGAGGGACTACGGGGACCGGGGAGCTGTTTTTT. This gives the protein CASRGTTGTGELFF.

The V and J genes are TRBV18 and TRBJ1-4; D gene ambiguous. The ends were cut back, 6 bases at V and 4 bases at J, with 9 bases in the middle. This CDR3 is built from 13 residues. Germline CDR1 is KGHSH and CDR2 is LQKENI. The CDR3 protein is CASSRDHNEKLFF. CDR3 DNA: TGTGCCAGCTCGCGTGATCATAATGAAAAACTGTTTTTT.

The chain combines TRBV4-1 with TRBJ1-2; TRBD1 matches at 9 bases. The V and J ends lost 1 base and 4 bases, in that order; junction bases with no gene match: 10. The CDR3 runs to 17 residues. Per the germline V gene, CDR1 is MGHRA and CDR2 is YSYEKL. The CDR3, as DNA: TGCGCCAGCAGCCAAGTAACAGGGGGCGCGAGTCCCTATGGCTACACCTTC. This gives the protein CASSQVTGGASPYGYTF.

V and J are TRBV9 and TRBJ2-3; no definite D call. From germline, CDR1 is SGDLS and CDR2 YYNGEE. V dropped 4 bases and J dropped 5 bases, with 17 bases sitting between them. This CDR3 spans 15 amino acids. The CDR3 region is CASSPHPGLLDTQYF. CDR3 coding DNA: TGTGCCAGCAGCCCTCACCCTGGGCTGTTAGATACGCAGTATTTT.

The chain links TRBV9 to TRBJ1-2; 8 nucleotides align to TRBD1. The CDR3 covers 14 residues. Looked up from germline, CDR1 is SGDLS and CDR2 is YYNGEE. Losses at the gene ends were 4 bases for V and 7 bases for J; bases not matched to a gene: 9. CDR3 region: CASSLGQGRGGYTF. In DNA form, the CDR3 reads TGTGCCAGCAGCCTAGGACAGGGTAGAGGTGGCTACACCTTC. Based on the CDR3 plus reference TRBV9 and TRBJ1-2, the full variable domain is DSGVTQTPKHLITATGQRVTLRCSPRSGDLSVYWYQQSLDQGLQFLIQYYNGEERAKGNILERFSAQQFPDLHSELNLSSLELGDSALYFCASSLGQGRGGYTFGSGTRLTVV.

In this sample, this clone turned up a few times. The chain recombines TRBV5-1 with TRBJ2-7, with unresolved D. The CDR3 runs to 13 residues. V was pared by 9 bases and J by 3 bases, with 16 bases between. Germline loops: CDR1 SGHRS, CDR2 YFSETQ. CDR3 region: CAKKDILGYEQYF. In DNA, the CDR3 is TGCGCCAAAAAAGACATCTTGGGCTACGAGCAGTACTTC.

The chain employs TRBV5-1 and TRBJ2-2; no reliable D call. Germline V gives CDR1 SGHRS, CDR2 YFSETQ. The CDR3 runs 17 residues. Trimming took 2 bases from V and 2 from J, leaving 16 bases between them. The DNA for the CDR3 is TGCGCCAGCAGCTTAAATCCAGGCCTACCTAACACCGGGGAGCTGTTTTTT. It encodes CASSLNPGLPNTGELFF.

This chain connects TRBV27 to TRBJ1-1, with a possible D match to TRBD1 (6 bases). The CDR3 covers 13 residues. Germline loops: CDR1 MNHEY, CDR2 SMNVEV (reference sequence). The ends were cut back, 1 base at V and 8 bases at J, with 11 bases in the middle. In DNA form, the CDR3 reads TGTGCCAGCAGTTTATTGGACAGCATGGAAGCTTTCTTT. This translates into CASSLLDSMEAFF.

This rearrangement joins TRBV11-2 to TRBJ1-3; 7 bases match TRBD1. Unmatched junction bases numbered 3, after V lost 8 bases and J lost 5 bases. Germline values: CDR1 SGHAT, CDR2 FQNNGV. The CDR3 length is 12 residues. The CDR3 DNA reads TGTGCCAGCCGGGACAGAAGAAACACCATATATTTT. The encoded protein is CASRDRRNTIYF.

The chain is built from TRBV7-2 and TRBJ1-6; D call uncertain. Germline V CDR1 and CDR2: SGHTA, FQGNSA. This CDR3 contains 15 residues. Between the trimmed V and J ends, which lost 1 base and 6 bases, there was a span of 10 bases. The CDR3 sequence: CASSLVMGFNSPLHF. The DNA of the CDR3 is TGTGCCAGCAGCTTAGTCATGGGCTTTAATTCACCCCTCCACTTT. The whole variable domain, filled in from reference TRBV7-2 and TRBJ1-6, reads GAGVSQSPSNKVTEKGKDVELRCDPISGHTALYWYRQSLGQGLEFLIYFQGNSAPDKSGLPSDRFSAERTGGSVSTLTIQRTQQEDSAVYLCASSLVMGFNSPLHFGNGTRLTVT.

This clone is judged medium-sized (0.01 to 0.1%). CDR3: CASSPRQGLGTEAFF. The CDR3 DNA is TGTGCCAGCAGCCCGCGACAGGGTTTGGGCACTGAAGCTTTCTTT. The rearrangement joins TRBV11-2 to TRBJ1-1; the match to TRBD1 covers 7 bases. Germline CDR1 SGHAT, CDR2 FQNNGV. V was clipped by 5 bases and J by 4 bases; unmatched bases: 10. The CDR3 has 15 amino acids.

This sequence joins TRBV11-2 and TRBJ2-5; unclear D gene. The V gene's germline CDR1 is SGHAT and CDR2 FQNNGV. V lost 0 bases and J lost 4, with 6 bases in between. This CDR3 region has 13 residues. CDR3: CASSLDLRETQYF. The CDR3 DNA sequence: TGTGCCAGCAGCTTAGATCTGCGAGAGACCCAGTACTTC.

The rearrangement joins TRBV5-1 to TRBJ1-6; 12 positions match TRBD1. CDR3 length equals 19 residues. CDR1 SGHRS and CDR2 YFSETQ come from the germline V gene. Trimming cost V 0 bases and J 1 base; bases outside gene matches: 5. Here the CDR3 reads CASSLGDRGPRSYNSPLHF. The CDR3, as DNA: TGCGCCAGCAGCTTGGGGGACAGGGGGCCTAGGTCCTATAATTCACCCCTCCACTTT.